These T cell receptor beta chains were read from a single sample in a study of blood T cell repertoires in COVID-19. Data came from immunoSEQ multiplex PCR; TCRdb stores just in-frame clones and leaves some out. The table has about 240,000 clones, around 87% seen once. Specimen: peripheral blood. These receptors originate from a woman in her forties or fifties with COVID-19, enrolled during active disease. The CDR3 runs from the conserved cysteine through the conserved F or W. Each record gives: D gene, V gene, J gene, clone size, CDR3 length, CDR3 protein, CDR3 DNA. The D gene is left open where the match is weak. Some rows have no size entry. The others give once, few or many, or a class for an expanded clone.

-	TRBV21-1	TRBJ2-3	-	14	CASSKGRGTDTQYF	TGTGCCAGCAGCAAAGGGAGGGGAACAGATACGCAGTATTTT
-	TRBV28	TRBJ1-1	-	15	CASSSPGGRGTEAFF	TGTGCCAGCAGTTCGCCGGGGGGTCGTGGCACTGAAGCTTTCTTT
-	TRBV19	TRBJ1-4	few	15	CASSIRLQGNEKLFF	TGTGCCAGTAGTATAAGGCTCCAGGGGAATGAAAAACTGTTTTTT
-	TRBV20-1	TRBJ1-5	-	18	CSASPRRRQTYSNQPQHF	TGCAGTGCTAGTCCCCGGCGGAGGCAGACTTATAGCAATCAGCCCCAGCATTTT
-	TRBV7-2	TRBJ1-6	-	17	CASSLEGRLAYNSPLHF	TGTGCCAGCAGCTTAGAGGGCAGACTAGCCTATAATTCACCCCTCCACTTT
TRBD1	TRBV5-1	TRBJ2-6	-	18	CASSSPGQSPIGANVLTF	TGCGCCAGCAGCTCACCGGGACAGAGCCCAATTGGGGCCAACGTCCTGACTTTC
-	TRBV5-6	TRBJ2-3	few	15	CASSLGQVGTDTQYF	TGTGCCAGCAGCTTGGGGCAGGTAGGAACAGATACGCAGTATTTT
-	TRBV12-3/TRBV12-4	TRBJ1-2	-	13	CASRMGAGYGYTF	TGTGCCAGCAGGATGGGGGCCGGCTATGGCTACACCTTC
-	TRBV27	TRBJ1-3	-	14	CASSSRGRGNTIYF	TGTGCCAGCAGTTCCAGGGGACGGGGAAACACCATATATTTT
TRBD1	TRBV19	TRBJ2-7	-	16	CASSIDRWDRVNEQYF	TGTGCCAGTAGTATAGATCGTTGGGACAGGGTGAACGAGCAGTACTTC
-	TRBV18	TRBJ1-1	-	13	CASSLALDTEAFF	TGTGCCAGCTCCCTCGCGCTCGACACTGAAGCTTTCTTT
TRBD1	TRBV6-5	TRBJ1-1	-	15	CASRRDRGGHTEAFF	TGTGCCAGCAGGCGGGACAGGGGCGGGCACACTGAAGCTTTCTTT
TRBD1	TRBV10-3	TRBJ1-2	few	17	CAISEGPGQGALHGYTF	TGTGCCATCAGTGAGGGCCCAGGACAGGGGGCCCTTCACGGCTACACCTTC
-	TRBV27	TRBJ1-5	few	16	CASSLVGGYSNQPQHF	TGTGCCAGCAGTTTAGTCGGGGGATATAGCAATCAGCCCCAGCATTTT